This T cell receptor beta chain derives from a study of blood T cell repertoires in COVID-19. Overall study: COVID-19 samples from acute and convalescent phases originated in the United States, Italy and Spain. From T cells, B-cell-depleted T cells, or PBMCs came the material, which was cDNA or gDNA.

Original processing methods: How many nucleated cells were present was estimated from reference gene primer amplification. Here immunoSEQ multiplex PCR was the method, and the copy in TCRdb shows in-frame clones only, minus some. That table furnishes V, J and clone size, whereas the DNA furnished D and trimming. The sample contains 150,000 or so clones, around 86% of which appear only once. V lost 2 bases and J lost 2, with 8 bases in between. The CDR3 runs 14 residues. Per germline, CDR1 MRHNA and CDR2 SNTAGT. Material: peripheral blood. The chain is built from TRBV6-4 and TRBJ2-3; perhaps TRBD1 as D (5 bases). This receptor was taken from a human donor in a cohort sampled during active COVID-19. The CDR3 DNA reads TGTGCCAGCAGTGACACAGGTTTCACAGATACGCAGTATTTT. Translation: CASSDTGFTDTQYF.